This TCR beta chain is drawn from a study of blood T cell repertoires in COVID-19. Across the whole study: The analysed material was cDNA or gDNA that came from T cells, B-cell-depleted T cells, or PBMCs.

This CDR3 has 13 residues. The germline V gene encodes CDR1 SGHTA and CDR2 FQGNSA. Unmatched junction bases numbered 5, after V lost 3 bases and J lost 6 bases. This clone was observed once. Study processing details: Reference gene primer amplification gave nucleated cell count estimates. This table comes from immunoSEQ multiplex PCR, and its TCRdb copy is limited to in-frame clones, with some not included. V, J and clone size reflect that table, while D and trimming were determined from the DNA. This sample has about 170,000 clones, with around 67% found just once. The sequence came from a woman of 80 years or more with acute or convalescent COVID-19. The chain has TRBV7-2 and TRBJ2-7, with 7 positions matching TRBD2. Sequenced: peripheral blood. CDR3 amino acids: CASSFLGEGEQYF. The CDR3 DNA sequence: TGTGCCAGCAGCTTTTTGGGGGAGGGCGAGCAGTACTTC.